These 2 T cell receptor beta chains originate from one sample sequenced in a study of control samples from healthy donors and cancer patients (TCRdb year 2020). Preparation of the library involved the immunoSEQ multiplex PCR assay. What TCRdb holds here is the immuneACCESS table cut down to in-frame rearrangements. Part of the clones is not present; checked against another copy, under half of the missing clones reflect an unresolved V gene, and the others are unexplained. Here the sample has 50,000 to 65,000 clones; around 90% occur a single time. Around 0.9% of the sample comes from the top ten. Sequencing was done on a sample of PBMCs. The receptor set was obtained from a man aged 25 to 40 with colorectal cancer.

The chain carries TRBV5-1 and TRBJ2-3; 9 bases line up with TRBD2. The germline CDR1 and CDR2 sequences are SGHRS and YFSETQ. This CDR3 contains 17 residues. V was pared by 7 bases and J by 3 bases, with 15 bases of the junction left unmatched. In DNA form, the CDR3 reads TGCGCCAGCCGTACCTTCGTGGCGGGGGGGTTGACAGATACGCAGTATTTT. Translation gives CASRTFVAGGLTDTQYF.

This chain uses TRBV19 with TRBJ2-5; the match to TRBD1 covers 8 bases. The germline CDR1 and CDR2 sequences are LNHDA and SQIVND (reference sequence). CDR3 length: 14 residues. J gave up 1 base and V 4 bases, and 2 bases lay outside the gene matches. Here the CDR3 reads CASSTGTGQETQYF. Written as DNA, the CDR3 is TGTGCCAGTAGTACCGGGACAGGCCAAGAGACCCAGTACTTC.